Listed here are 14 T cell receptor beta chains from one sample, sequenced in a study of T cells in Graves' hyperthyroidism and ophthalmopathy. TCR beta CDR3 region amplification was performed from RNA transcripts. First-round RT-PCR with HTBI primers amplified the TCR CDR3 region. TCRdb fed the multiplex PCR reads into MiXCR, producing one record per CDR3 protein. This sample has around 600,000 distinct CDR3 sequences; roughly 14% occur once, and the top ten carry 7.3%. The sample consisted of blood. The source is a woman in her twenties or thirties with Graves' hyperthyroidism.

As DNA, the CDR3 is TGTGCCAGCAGCTTTAGTGGCAGGACCTACACTGAAGCTTTCTTT. Its protein product is CASSFSGRTYTEAFF. The J gene is TRBJ1-1, the V gene TRBV5-6; D gene unclear. V gave up 2 bases and J gave up 3 bases, with 14 bases separating them. The CDR3 spans 15 residues. CDR1 SGHDT and CDR2 YYEEEE come from the germline V gene.

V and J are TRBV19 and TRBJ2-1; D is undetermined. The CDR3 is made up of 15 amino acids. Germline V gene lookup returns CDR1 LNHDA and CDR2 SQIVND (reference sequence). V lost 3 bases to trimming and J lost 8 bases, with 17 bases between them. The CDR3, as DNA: TGTGCCAGTAGTATGGGCTCCCCCGCTACGGATGAGCAGTTCTTC. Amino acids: CASSMGSPATDEQFF.

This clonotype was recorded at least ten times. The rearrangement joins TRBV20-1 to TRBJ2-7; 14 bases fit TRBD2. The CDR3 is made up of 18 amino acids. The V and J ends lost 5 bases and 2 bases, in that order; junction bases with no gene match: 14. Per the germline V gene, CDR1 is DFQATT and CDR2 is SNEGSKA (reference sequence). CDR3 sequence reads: CSAVRTGTSGSTPYEQYF. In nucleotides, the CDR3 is TGCAGTGCTGTCAGGACCGGGACTAGCGGGAGTACCCCCTACGAGCAGTACTTC.

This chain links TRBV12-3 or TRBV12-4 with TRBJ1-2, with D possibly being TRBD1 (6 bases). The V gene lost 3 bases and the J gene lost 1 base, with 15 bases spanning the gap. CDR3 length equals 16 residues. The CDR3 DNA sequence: TGTGCCAGCAGTTTCGGACTGGACAGAGATAACTATGGCTACACCTTC. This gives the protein CASSFGLDRDNYGYTF.

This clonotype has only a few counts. This CDR3 reads CASSLFGTAEYQPQHF. In DNA form, the CDR3 reads TGTGCCAGCAGTTTATTCGGGACAGCTGAATATCAGCCCCAGCATTTT. The chain uses TRBV28 and TRBJ1-5; 7 bases agree with TRBD1. This CDR3 has 16 amino acids. V trimming: 1 base; J trimming: 5 bases; junction bases outside the gene matches: 8. CDR1 and CDR2 (germline): MDHEN, SYDVKM.

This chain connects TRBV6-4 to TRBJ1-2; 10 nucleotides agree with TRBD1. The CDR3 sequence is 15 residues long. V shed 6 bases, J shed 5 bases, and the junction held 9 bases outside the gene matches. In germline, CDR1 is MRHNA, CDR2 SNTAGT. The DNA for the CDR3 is TGTGCCAGCAGCCTCGACAGGGGGCGATGGTATGGCTACACCTTC. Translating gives CASSLDRGRWYGYTF.

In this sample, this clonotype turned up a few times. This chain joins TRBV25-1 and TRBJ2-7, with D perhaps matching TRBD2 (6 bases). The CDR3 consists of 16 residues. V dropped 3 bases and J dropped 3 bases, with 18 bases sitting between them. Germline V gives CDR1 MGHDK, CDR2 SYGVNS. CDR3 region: CASSDWGGGSNYEQYF. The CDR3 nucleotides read TGTGCCAGCAGTGACTGGGGAGGAGGGAGTAACTACGAGCAGTACTTC.

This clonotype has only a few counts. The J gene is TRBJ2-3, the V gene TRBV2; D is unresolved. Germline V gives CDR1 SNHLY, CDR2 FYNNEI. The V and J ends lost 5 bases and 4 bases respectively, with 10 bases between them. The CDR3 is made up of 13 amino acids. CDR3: CASSYSLADTQYF. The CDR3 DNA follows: TGTGCCAGCAGTTACTCCCTGGCAGATACGCAGTATTTT.

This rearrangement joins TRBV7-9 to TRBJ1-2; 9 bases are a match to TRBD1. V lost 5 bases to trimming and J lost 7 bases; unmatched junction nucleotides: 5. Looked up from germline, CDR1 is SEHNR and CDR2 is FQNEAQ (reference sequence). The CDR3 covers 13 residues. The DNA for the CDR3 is TGTGCCAGCAGCATCGACAGGGGGGGTGGCTACACCTTC. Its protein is CASSIDRGGGYTF.

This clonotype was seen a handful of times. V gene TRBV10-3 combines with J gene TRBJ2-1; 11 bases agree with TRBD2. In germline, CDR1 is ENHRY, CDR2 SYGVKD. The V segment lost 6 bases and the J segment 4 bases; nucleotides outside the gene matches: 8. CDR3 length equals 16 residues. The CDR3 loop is CAISLTTSGGYNEQFF. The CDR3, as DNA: TGTGCCATCAGCCTTACAACTAGCGGGGGTTACAATGAGCAGTTCTTC.

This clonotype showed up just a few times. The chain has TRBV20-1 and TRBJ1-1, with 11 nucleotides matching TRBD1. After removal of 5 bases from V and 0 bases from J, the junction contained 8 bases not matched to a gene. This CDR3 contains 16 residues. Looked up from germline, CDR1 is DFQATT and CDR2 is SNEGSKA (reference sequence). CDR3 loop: CSALGTGGSMNTEAFF. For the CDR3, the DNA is TGCAGTGCTCTCGGGACAGGGGGTTCTATGAACACTGAAGCTTTCTTT.

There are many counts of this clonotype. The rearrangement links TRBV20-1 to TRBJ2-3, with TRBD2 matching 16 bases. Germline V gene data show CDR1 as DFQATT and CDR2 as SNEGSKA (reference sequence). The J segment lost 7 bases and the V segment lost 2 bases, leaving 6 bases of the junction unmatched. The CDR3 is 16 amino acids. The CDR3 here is CSARMGTSGRVNTQYF. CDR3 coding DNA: TGCAGTGCTAGAATGGGGACTAGCGGGAGGGTAAATACGCAGTATTTT.

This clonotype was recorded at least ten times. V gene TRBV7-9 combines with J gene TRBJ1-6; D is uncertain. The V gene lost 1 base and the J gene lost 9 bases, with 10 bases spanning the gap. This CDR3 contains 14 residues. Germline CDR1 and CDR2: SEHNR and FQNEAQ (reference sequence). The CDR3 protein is CASSLGVSFSPLHF. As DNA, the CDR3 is TGTGCCAGCAGCTTAGGAGTATCTTTTTCACCCCTCCACTTT.

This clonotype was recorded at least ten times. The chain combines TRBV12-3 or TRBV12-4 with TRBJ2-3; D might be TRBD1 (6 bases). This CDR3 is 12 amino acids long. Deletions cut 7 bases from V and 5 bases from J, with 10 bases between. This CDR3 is CASNPRGDTQYF. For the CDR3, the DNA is TGTGCCAGCAATCCCAGGGGAGATACGCAGTATTTT.